The rows below give T cell receptor beta chains drawn from one sample of a study of naive and memory T cell subsets. Each CDR3 protein is one row after TCRdb ran MiXCR on the 5' RACE reads. This sample yields tens of thousands of distinct CDR3 sequences, of which roughly a sixth are seen a single time; 2% to 3% belongs to the top ten. The receptors were sampled from a female donor in good health. Each CDR3 is given with its conserved first and last residue. The order of the fields is J gene, CDR3 length, V gene, D gene, clone size, CDR3 protein, CDR3 DNA. D genes are given only for firm matches. Some rows mark clone size as missing; the rest say once, few, many or name a class of expanded clone.

J gene: TRBJ1-1
CDR3 length: 12
V gene: TRBV6-5
D gene: .
clone size: few
CDR3 protein: CATTRGGTEAFF
CDR3 DNA: TGTGCCACCACCCGGGGGGGAACTGAAGCTTTCTTT

J gene: TRBJ1-6
CDR3 length: 13
V gene: TRBV6-1
D gene: .
clone size: .
CDR3 protein: CAIQTDYNSPLHF
CDR3 DNA: TGTGCCATCCAGACGGATTATAATTCACCCCTCCACTTT

J gene: TRBJ2-7
CDR3 length: 13
V gene: TRBV6-1
D gene: .
clone size: .
CDR3 protein: CASSDRPTYEQYF
CDR3 DNA: TGTGCCAGCAGTGATAGGCCGACCTACGAGCAGTACTTC

J gene: TRBJ2-4
CDR3 length: 15
V gene: TRBV12-5
D gene: TRBD1
clone size: few
CDR3 protein: CASGRNDGTGFIQYF
CDR3 DNA: TGTGCTAGTGGACGTAACGACGGGACAGGGTTCATTCAGTACTTC

J gene: TRBJ1-1
CDR3 length: 16
V gene: TRBV12-3/TRBV12-4
D gene: .
clone size: .
CDR3 protein: CASSFLPGRGNTEAFF
CDR3 DNA: TGTGCCAGCAGTTTTCTTCCGGGCAGGGGGAACACTGAAGCTTTCTTT

J gene: TRBJ1-1
CDR3 length: 14
V gene: TRBV6-6
D gene: .
clone size: few
CDR3 protein: CASGKQATYTEAFF
CDR3 DNA: TGTGCCAGCGGAAAACAGGCGACGTACACTGAAGCTTTCTTT

J gene: TRBJ1-2
CDR3 length: 15
V gene: TRBV7-9
D gene: .
clone size: few
CDR3 protein: CASSLDYPFFYGYTF
CDR3 DNA: TGTGCCAGCAGCTTAGACTACCCCTTCTTCTATGGCTACACCTTC

J gene: TRBJ1-3
CDR3 length: 15
V gene: TRBV12-3/TRBV12-4
D gene: TRBD1
clone size: few
CDR3 protein: CASSRRTGPGNTIYF
CDR3 DNA: TGTGCCAGCAGCCGACGGACAGGACCTGGAAACACCATATATTTT

J gene: TRBJ1-4
CDR3 length: 15
V gene: TRBV27
D gene: .
clone size: many
CDR3 protein: CASREWGGRTEKLFF
CDR3 DNA: TGTGCCAGCCGGGAGTGGGGAGGGCGAACTGAAAAACTGTTTTTT

J gene: TRBJ2-1
CDR3 length: 15
V gene: TRBV20-1
D gene: TRBD2
clone size: .
CDR3 protein: CSANSGESYYNEQFF
CDR3 DNA: TGCAGTGCTAATAGCGGGGAATCCTACTACAATGAGCAGTTCTTC

J gene: TRBJ1-1
CDR3 length: 11
V gene: TRBV20-1
D gene: .
clone size: many
CDR3 protein: CSARDYTEAFF
CDR3 DNA: TGCAGTGCTAGGGACTACACTGAAGCTTTCTTT

J gene: TRBJ2-6
CDR3 length: 17
V gene: TRBV29-1
D gene: .
clone size: many
CDR3 protein: CSVGGREVSSGANVLTF
CDR3 DNA: TGCAGCGTTGGTGGCAGGGAAGTTTCATCTGGGGCCAACGTCCTGACTTTC

J gene: TRBJ2-3
CDR3 length: 15
V gene: TRBV7-3
D gene: .
clone size: many
CDR3 protein: CASSFQGLPTDTQYF
CDR3 DNA: TGTGCCAGCAGCTTTCAAGGACTACCCACAGATACGCAGTATTTT

J gene: TRBJ2-2
CDR3 length: 14
V gene: TRBV6-4
D gene: .
clone size: few
CDR3 protein: CASSDGQDTGELFF
CDR3 DNA: TGTGCCAGCAGTGACGGTCAGGACACCGGGGAGCTGTTTTTT

J gene: TRBJ2-5
CDR3 length: 14
V gene: TRBV5-1
D gene: .
clone size: .
CDR3 protein: CASSSSGTQETQYF
CDR3 DNA: TGCGCCAGCAGCTCATCCGGGACACAAGAGACCCAGTACTTC

J gene: TRBJ1-5
CDR3 length: 13
V gene: TRBV7-2
D gene: .
clone size: many
CDR3 protein: CASSPQLNQPQHF
CDR3 DNA: TGTGCCAGCAGCCCTCAGCTGAATCAGCCCCAGCATTTT

J gene: TRBJ1-5
CDR3 length: 15
V gene: TRBV6-1
D gene: .
clone size: .
CDR3 protein: CASRGAGTLGQPQHF
CDR3 DNA: TGTGCCAGCAGGGGGGCCGGGACTCTAGGGCAGCCCCAGCATTTT

J gene: TRBJ1-5
CDR3 length: 16
V gene: TRBV6-6
D gene: TRBD1
clone size: many
CDR3 protein: CASSPRQGDSNQPQHF
CDR3 DNA: TGTGCCAGCAGCCCCCGACAGGGTGATAGCAATCAGCCCCAGCATTTT

J gene: TRBJ1-5
CDR3 length: 14
V gene: TRBV6-6
D gene: .
clone size: many
CDR3 protein: CASTAGGGNQPQHF
CDR3 DNA: TGTGCCTCCACCGCCGGGGGAGGGAATCAGCCCCAGCATTTT

J gene: TRBJ1-6
CDR3 length: 14
V gene: TRBV6-5
D gene: TRBD1
clone size: medium-sized
CDR3 protein: CASSYSRTGDPLHF
CDR3 DNA: TGTGCCAGCAGTTACTCCCGGACAGGGGATCCCCTCCACTTT